This T cell receptor (beta chain) comes out of a study of T cell responses to AZD1222 COVID-19 vaccine. Produced via immunoSEQ multiplex PCR; TCRdb's table is partial and in-frame only. In the table there are 100,000 or so clones, 70% to 90% of which are singletons. Study-wide points: Donor demographics were predominantly white British with a female majority; clonal diversity may be underestimated. Sampling that yielded the repertoires occurred only after the peak T cell response.

Recipients boosted at about 4 weeks or about 12 weeks are pooled. Points on this clone: What it recognizes is unknown.

J lost 13 bases, V lost 3 bases, and 11 bases had no gene match. Per germline, CDR1 KGHSH and CDR2 LQKENI. The CDR3 sequence is 14 residues long. The input for sequencing was peripheral blood, taken 28 days after the second AZD1222 dose. This chain joins TRBV18 and TRBJ1-4, with 7 bases aligning to TRBD1. This TCR was sampled from an adult who received the AZD1222 COVID-19 vaccine. CDR3: CASSPQGEPGVLFF. The CDR3 DNA reads TGTGCCAGCTCACCTCAGGGGGAGCCTGGGGTACTGTTTTTT.